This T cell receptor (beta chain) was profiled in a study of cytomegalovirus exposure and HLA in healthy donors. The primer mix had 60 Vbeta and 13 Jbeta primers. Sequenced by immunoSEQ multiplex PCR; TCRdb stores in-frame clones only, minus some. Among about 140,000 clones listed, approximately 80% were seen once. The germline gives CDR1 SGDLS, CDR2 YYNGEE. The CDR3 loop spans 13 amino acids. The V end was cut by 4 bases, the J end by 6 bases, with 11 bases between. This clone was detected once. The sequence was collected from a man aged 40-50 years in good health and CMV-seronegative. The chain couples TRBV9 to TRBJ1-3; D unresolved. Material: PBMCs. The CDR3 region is CASSPQLANTIYF. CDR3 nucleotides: TGTGCCAGCAGCCCCCAACTAGCAAACACCATATATTTT.